This T cell receptor beta chain was recorded in a study of persistence of HIV-infected CD4 T cells. Per germline, CDR1 SGHRS and CDR2 YFSETQ. The CDR3 is 15 amino acids. V gave up 0 bases and J gave up 0 bases, with 6 bases separating them. This clone was seen only once. Its antigen is not known. Lysates of CMV-infected fibroblasts at around 10 ug/mL stimulated these cells. CD40L/CD69 double-negative CD45RO-high memory CD4+ T cells were collected. The libraries were made with immunoSEQ version 4 in survey mode. Assay: immunoSEQ multiplex PCR; the TCRdb copy retains only in-frame clones and omits some. Here the sample spans roughly 28,000 clones, around 73% being singletons.

The chain combines TRBV5-1 with TRBJ2-2; D unresolved. The clonotype originates from an adult woman with HIV who was CMV-seropositive. Sample: CD4+ T cells sorted from PBMCs after approximately 20-hour stimulation, taken from a patient who received antiretroviral therapy. The CDR3 nucleotides read TGCGCCAGCAGCTTGGGGGATACGAACACCGGGGAGCTGTTTTTT. The encoded protein is CASSLGDTNTGELFF.